This passage covers 13 T cell receptor beta chains from one sample sequenced in a study of T cells in Graves' hyperthyroidism and ophthalmopathy. The source material, RNA transcripts, was used to amplify TCR beta CDR3 regions. A first-round RT-PCR of the TCR CDR3 used the HTBI primer set. Each CDR3 protein gets one entry after TCRdb re-called the multiplex PCR reads with MiXCR. Of fewer than 300,000 distinct CDR3 sequences in the sample, approximately 14% were seen once. Sequences were obtained from blood. These receptors originate from a woman in her 50s with Graves' hyperthyroidism that later progressed to Graves' ophthalmopathy.

Ten or more counts support this clonotype. The V call is TRBV6-2 or TRBV6-3, the J call TRBJ1-1; D gene uncertain. Germline V gene data show CDR1 as MNHEY and CDR2 as SVGEGT. The CDR3 is made up of 14 amino acids. Trimming removed 8 bases at V and 5 bases at J, with 18 bases between. CDR3 in amino acids: CASFRALSTTEAFF. CDR3 sequence (DNA): TGTGCCAGCTTTCGGGCGCTTAGTACAACTGAAGCTTTCTTT.

This clonotype was picked up a small number of times. This sequence joins TRBV27 and TRBJ2-2, with 11 bases identical to TRBD2. There are 17 residues in the CDR3. Germline loops: CDR1 MNHEY, CDR2 SMNVEV (reference sequence). V was clipped by 1 base and J by 6 bases; unmatched bases: 7. The CDR3 here is CASSLLAGGMEAGELFF. In DNA form, the CDR3 reads TGTGCCAGCAGTTTATTAGCGGGAGGGATGGAAGCCGGGGAGCTGTTTTTT.

The chain carries TRBV15 and TRBJ2-7, with 7 bases aligning to TRBD2. V was clipped by 1 base and J by 4 bases; unmatched bases: 7. CDR1 and CDR2 (germline): LNHNV, YYDKDF (reference sequence). CDR3 length: 15 residues. The CDR3 here is CATSRVAGGSYEQYF. DNA of the CDR3: TGTGCCACCAGCAGAGTAGCGGGTGGGAGTTACGAGCAGTACTTC.

This clonotype was counted many times. The chain carries TRBV11-2 and TRBJ2-1, with 10 bases matching TRBD2. This CDR3 has 16 residues. Germline V gene data show CDR1 as SGHAT and CDR2 as FQNNGV. The junction had 6 bases not matched to a gene; V was cut back by 1 base and J by 6 bases. The CDR3 DNA is TGTGCCAGCAGCTTAGTGGGGCTAGCGGGAGCCAATGAGCAGTTCTTC. Residues: CASSLVGLAGANEQFF.

There are many counts of this clonotype. J is TRBJ2-7 and V is TRBV28, with D perhaps matching TRBD1 or TRBD2 (6 bases each). Germline assignment: CDR1 MDHEN and CDR2 SYDVKM. The ends were cut back, 11 bases at V and 3 bases at J, with 23 bases in the middle. The CDR3 spans 15 residues. CDR3 amino acids: CAALSLGEGGYEQYF. CDR3 in DNA: TGTGCCGCCTTGAGTTTAGGAGAGGGGGGCTACGAGCAGTACTTC.

This clonotype was observed at least ten times. The genes are TRBV2 and TRBJ2-1; 8 nucleotides align to TRBD2. V gave up 5 bases and J gave up 9 bases; unmatched junction bases: 9. The germline V gene encodes CDR1 SNHLY and CDR2 FYNNEI. This CDR3 is 14 amino acids long. The CDR3 loop reads CASSSSGTYLEQFF. The CDR3 nucleotides are TGTGCCAGCAGTAGTAGCGGGACCTACCTTGAGCAGTTCTTC.

The J gene is TRBJ2-1, the V gene TRBV24-1; the D gene is possibly TRBD1 (6 bases). CDR3 length: 16 residues. From germline, CDR1 is KGHDR and CDR2 SFDVKD. Between the trimmed V and J ends, which lost 2 bases and 4 bases, there was a span of 14 bases. The chain's CDR3 is CATSDSGDHFYNEQFF. In DNA form, the CDR3 reads TGTGCCACCAGTGATTCAGGGGACCATTTTTACAATGAGCAGTTCTTC.

The rearrangement uses TRBV6-5 and TRBJ2-1; D may be TRBD1 or TRBD2 (6 bases each). The germline gives CDR1 MNHEY, CDR2 SVGAGI. This CDR3 region has 15 residues. The V end was cut by 2 bases, the J end by 9 bases, with 17 bases between. CDR3 DNA: TGTGCCAGCAGTTACGGGGGGCTCGGGGTATTTGAGCAGTTCTTC. Translating gives CASSYGGLGVFEQFF.

The chain employs TRBV20-1 and TRBJ1-6, with D possibly TRBD1 on 5 matching bases. Trimming took 2 bases from V and 7 from J, leaving 12 bases between them. Germline assignment: CDR1 DFQATT and CDR2 SNEGSKA (reference sequence). The CDR3 runs to 14 residues. CDR3 sequence reads: CSARTGTDNSPLHF. The CDR3 coding sequence is TGCAGTGCTAGAACCGGGACGGACAATTCACCCCTCCACTTT.

The chain combines TRBV19 with TRBJ1-5; maybe TRBD1 (6 bases). The CDR3 covers 15 residues. V was pared by 3 bases and J by 4 bases, with 13 bases between. The germline V gene has CDR1 LNHDA and CDR2 SQIVND (reference sequence). The CDR3 here is CASSIPRGSNQPQHF. CDR3 nucleotides: TGTGCCAGTAGTATCCCCAGGGGTAGTAATCAGCCCCAGCATTTT.

In this sample, this clonotype turned up a few times. The chain is built from TRBV2 and TRBJ2-2; no clear D. This CDR3 spans 13 amino acids. Germline-derived CDR1 and CDR2 are SNHLY and FYNNEI. V was trimmed by 5 bases and J by 5 bases, leaving 9 bases between them. The CDR3 spells CASSKIPTGELFF. DNA for the CDR3: TGTGCCAGCAGTAAAATACCGACCGGGGAGCTGTTTTTT.

This clonotype was counted many times. The CDR3 bases are TGTGCCAGCAGCCAAGCCGAGCAGGGGGTCGCTTTCTTT. Translating gives CASSQAEQGVAFF. This chain links TRBV3-1 with TRBJ1-1, with 7 bases lining up with TRBD1. The J segment lost 11 bases and the V segment lost 1 base, leaving 7 bases of the junction unmatched. Per germline, CDR1 LGHDT and CDR2 YNNKEL (reference sequence). The CDR3 extends over 13 amino acids.

This clonotype has ten or more counts. This chain connects TRBV7-9 to TRBJ2-3; TRBD2 is a possible D gene (6 bases). CDR1 and CDR2 (germline): SEHNR, FQNEAQ (reference sequence). The CDR3 runs 17 residues. The germline V and J ends were trimmed by 5 bases and 2 bases, with 20 bases remaining between them. CDR3 residues: CASSLMGLAVSTDTQYF. The CDR3, as DNA: TGTGCCAGCAGCCTGATGGGGTTAGCGGTATCCACAGATACGCAGTATTTT.